Listed below are T cell receptor beta chains from one sample, sequenced in a study of identical twins. TCRdb reprocessed the 5' RACE reads with MiXCR, giving one entry per CDR3 protein. Seen here are hundreds of thousands of distinct CDR3 sequences, around 6.1% observed once, and the top ten hold 1.5% to 2%. The sequenced sample consisted of naive T cells sorted from blood. Receptor source: a man younger than 30 in good health. CDR3s include the opening cysteine and the closing phenylalanine or tryptophan. Fields, in order: V gene, J gene, clone size, D gene, CDR3 DNA, CDR3 protein. A D gene is named only where the DNA matches it firmly. Part of the rows lack a size; the others show once, few, many or a class for expanded clones.

v_call: TRBV20-1
j_call: TRBJ2-3
clone_size: few
d_call: .
cdr3_nt: TGCAGTGCTAGAGATCGGAGTAGCGGATTCACAGATACGCAGTATTTT
cdr3_aa: CSARDRSSGFTDTQYF

v_call: TRBV29-1
j_call: TRBJ1-6
clone_size: many
d_call: TRBD1
cdr3_nt: TGCAGCCTCCTCCCGAGGGGACAGGGAGGTTCACCCCTCCACTTT
cdr3_aa: CSLLPRGQGGSPLHF

v_call: TRBV6-5
j_call: TRBJ1-1
clone_size: .
d_call: .
cdr3_nt: TGTGCCAGCAGTTACGAAGGGAGCACTGAAGCTTTCTTT
cdr3_aa: CASSYEGSTEAFF

v_call: TRBV6-2/TRBV6-3
j_call: TRBJ2-7
clone_size: many
d_call: .
cdr3_nt: TGTGCCAGCGTGGGGGCACACTTCTACGAGCAGTACTTC
cdr3_aa: CASVGAHFYEQYF

v_call: TRBV24-1
j_call: TRBJ2-2
clone_size: many
d_call: TRBD1
cdr3_nt: TGTGCCACCAGTGATGTGGGACAGGGAATCACCGGGGAGCTGTTTTTT
cdr3_aa: CATSDVGQGITGELFF

v_call: TRBV10-3
j_call: TRBJ1-6
clone_size: .
d_call: .
cdr3_nt: TGTGCCATCAGTGGGGCTTTGGTGAATTCACCCCTCCACTTT
cdr3_aa: CAISGALVNSPLHF

v_call: TRBV27
j_call: TRBJ2-3
clone_size: many
d_call: TRBD2
cdr3_nt: TGTGCCAGCAGTAGTAGCGGGGCTAGCACAGATACGCAGTATTTT
cdr3_aa: CASSSSGASTDTQYF

v_call: TRBV20-1
j_call: TRBJ2-7
clone_size: many
d_call: TRBD2
cdr3_nt: TGCAGTGAAGCAGCGGGAGTCTCCTACGAGCAGTACTTC
cdr3_aa: CSEAAGVSYEQYF

v_call: TRBV2
j_call: TRBJ2-1
clone_size: many
d_call: TRBD2
cdr3_nt: TGTGCCAGCAGTGAACCGAACCCCTCTAGCGGGAGGGCCCTAGATGAGCAGTTCTTC
cdr3_aa: CASSEPNPSSGRALDEQFF

v_call: TRBV5-1
j_call: TRBJ1-2
clone_size: .
d_call: .
cdr3_nt: TGCGCCAGCAGCTTGGACTACAGGGCCTATGGCTACACCTTC
cdr3_aa: CASSLDYRAYGYTF

v_call: TRBV20-1
j_call: TRBJ2-4
clone_size: many
d_call: .
cdr3_nt: TGCAGTGCCAGGGGGCGGGGGGCTAGTAACATTCAGTACTTC
cdr3_aa: CSARGRGASNIQYF

v_call: TRBV20-1
j_call: TRBJ1-1
clone_size: many
d_call: .
cdr3_nt: TGCAGTGCTAGATACAGGGAGTACACTGAAGCTTTCTTT
cdr3_aa: CSARYREYTEAFF

v_call: TRBV27
j_call: TRBJ1-2
clone_size: few
d_call: .
cdr3_nt: TGTGCCAGCAGTTCCGGACCGAAAGCTAACTATGGCTACACCTTC
cdr3_aa: CASSSGPKANYGYTF

v_call: TRBV12-5
j_call: TRBJ2-3
clone_size: many
d_call: .
cdr3_nt: TGTGCTAGTGTCCTAACCCCCGCAGATACGCAGTATTTT
cdr3_aa: CASVLTPADTQYF

v_call: TRBV5-1
j_call: TRBJ1-1
clone_size: many
d_call: .
cdr3_nt: TGCGCCAGCAGCTTGGATCTAGTAGAAGCTTTCTTT
cdr3_aa: CASSLDLVEAFF

v_call: TRBV29-1
j_call: TRBJ2-3
clone_size: many
d_call: .
cdr3_nt: TGCAGCGCTGGGACGACTAGAGTTACAGATACGCAGTATTTT
cdr3_aa: CSAGTTRVTDTQYF

v_call: TRBV28
j_call: TRBJ1-5
clone_size: many
d_call: TRBD1
cdr3_nt: TGTGCCAGCAGTTCCCAAAAGACAGGGTCCTGGAATCAGCCCCAGCATTTT
cdr3_aa: CASSSQKTGSWNQPQHF

v_call: TRBV11-2
j_call: TRBJ2-3
clone_size: .
d_call: .
cdr3_nt: TGTGCCAGCAGCTTAGTTTTTTCTTCCGGAGATACGCAGTATTTT
cdr3_aa: CASSLVFSSGDTQYF

v_call: TRBV4-3
j_call: TRBJ2-7
clone_size: .
d_call: TRBD2
cdr3_nt: TGCGCCAGCAGCCTTGGACTAGAGTACGAGCAGTACTTC
cdr3_aa: CASSLGLEYEQYF

v_call: TRBV5-1
j_call: TRBJ1-1
clone_size: many
d_call: .
cdr3_nt: TGCGCCAGCACCCCCCTGGGGGGAACTGAAGCTTTCTTT
cdr3_aa: CASTPLGGTEAFF

v_call: TRBV15
j_call: TRBJ2-1
clone_size: many
d_call: TRBD2
cdr3_nt: TGTGCCACCAGCGGGGCACTAGCGGGAGGCGATGAGCAGTTCTTC
cdr3_aa: CATSGALAGGDEQFF

v_call: TRBV12-3/TRBV12-4
j_call: TRBJ1-1
clone_size: .
d_call: .
cdr3_nt: TGTGCCAGCGGACGGGCAGGGAGGGCGGCTGAAGCTTTCTTT
cdr3_aa: CASGRAGRAAEAFF

v_call: TRBV5-1
j_call: TRBJ2-1
clone_size: many
d_call: TRBD2
cdr3_nt: TGCGCCAGCACGGGACTAGCGAACAACAATGAGCAGTTCTTC
cdr3_aa: CASTGLANNNEQFF

v_call: TRBV5-8
j_call: TRBJ2-2
clone_size: many
d_call: .
cdr3_nt: TGTGCCAGCAGCCCAGGGTCCAGGTTTACCGGGGAGCTGTTTTTT
cdr3_aa: CASSPGSRFTGELFF

v_call: TRBV7-2
j_call: TRBJ1-2
clone_size: many
d_call: TRBD1
cdr3_nt: TGTGCCAGCAGCTTACGGACAGGGGCCTACACCTTC
cdr3_aa: CASSLRTGAYTF

v_call: TRBV5-6
j_call: TRBJ1-5
clone_size: .
d_call: .
cdr3_nt: TGTGCCAGCAGCGTAAAATGGACAAGTCAGCCCCAGCATTTT
cdr3_aa: CASSVKWTSQPQHF

v_call: TRBV5-1
j_call: TRBJ1-6
clone_size: many
d_call: TRBD1
cdr3_nt: TGCGCCAGCAGGCGCACAGGGGCCAGTTCACCCCTCCACTTT
cdr3_aa: CASRRTGASSPLHF

v_call: TRBV20-1
j_call: TRBJ2-4
clone_size: many
d_call: .
cdr3_nt: TGCAGTGCTAGATCGCGGGGTTTGCGGGGAGTTCAGTACTTC
cdr3_aa: CSARSRGLRGVQYF

v_call: TRBV4-3
j_call: TRBJ2-1
clone_size: few
d_call: TRBD2
cdr3_nt: TGCGCCAGCAGCCAAGACTCCGGGACGGGACTAGCGGGAGGTTATGAGCAGTTCTTC
cdr3_aa: CASSQDSGTGLAGGYEQFF

v_call: TRBV7-9
j_call: TRBJ1-1
clone_size: few
d_call: .
cdr3_nt: TGTGCCAGCAGCTTAGATCTGGGAGGTATCGACACTGAAGCTTTCTTT
cdr3_aa: CASSLDLGGIDTEAFF

v_call: TRBV29-1
j_call: TRBJ2-3
clone_size: .
d_call: .
cdr3_nt: TGCAGCGCCAGGGGGGGACTAGGCACAGATACGCAGTATTTT
cdr3_aa: CSARGGLGTDTQYF

v_call: TRBV24-1
j_call: TRBJ2-2
clone_size: .
d_call: .
cdr3_nt: TGTGCCACAGGGACCCGGAACACCGGGGAGCTGTTTTTT
cdr3_aa: CATGTRNTGELFF

v_call: TRBV9
j_call: TRBJ2-3
clone_size: many
d_call: .
cdr3_nt: TGTGCCAGCAGCGTAGGAGCAGATACGCAGTATTTT
cdr3_aa: CASSVGADTQYF

v_call: TRBV4-3
j_call: TRBJ2-3
clone_size: many
d_call: TRBD2
cdr3_nt: TGCGCCAGCAGCCAAGCCGGGACTAGCGGGAGCGGAGATACGCAGTATTTT
cdr3_aa: CASSQAGTSGSGDTQYF

v_call: TRBV25-1
j_call: TRBJ1-1
clone_size: many
d_call: .
cdr3_nt: TGTGCCAGCAGTGTCCCTACTAGGGTTGAAGCTTTCTTT
cdr3_aa: CASSVPTRVEAFF

v_call: TRBV19
j_call: TRBJ1-5
clone_size: .
d_call: .
cdr3_nt: TGTGCCAGTACCCCTCGGGGGGGCCGGAATCAGCCCCAGCATTTT
cdr3_aa: CASTPRGGRNQPQHF

v_call: TRBV15
j_call: TRBJ2-4
clone_size: many
d_call: .
cdr3_nt: TGTGCCACCAGCAGAGATGTCCAGCGCCTACTAGCCAAAAACATTCAGTACTTC
cdr3_aa: CATSRDVQRLLAKNIQYF

v_call: TRBV28
j_call: TRBJ2-6
clone_size: many
d_call: .
cdr3_nt: TGTGCCAGCCGGAACTCTGGGGCCAACGTCCTGACTTTC
cdr3_aa: CASRNSGANVLTF

v_call: TRBV20-1
j_call: TRBJ1-6
clone_size: few
d_call: .
cdr3_nt: TGCAGTGCTAGAATCGCAGGGGCGAATTCACCCCTCCACTTT
cdr3_aa: CSARIAGANSPLHF

v_call: TRBV6-1
j_call: TRBJ2-2
clone_size: .
d_call: .
cdr3_nt: TGTGCCAGCAGTGACGATTCAGGGGCCGGGGAGCTGTTTTTT
cdr3_aa: CASSDDSGAGELFF

v_call: TRBV12-5
j_call: TRBJ1-3
clone_size: few
d_call: .
cdr3_nt: TGTGCTAGTGGTCTGCGAAACTCTGGAAACACCATATATTTT
cdr3_aa: CASGLRNSGNTIYF

v_call: TRBV20-1
j_call: TRBJ2-1
clone_size: many
d_call: TRBD2
cdr3_nt: TGCAGTGCTAGAGATTACACTAGCGGGATTGGTGAGCAGTTCTTC
cdr3_aa: CSARDYTSGIGEQFF